A single sample is the source of the 21 T cell receptor beta chains below, sequenced in a study of CXCR3-negative and CXCR3-positive naive CD8 T cells. The libraries of TRB cDNA were prepared using 5' RACE with UMI labels. TCRdb processed the 5' RACE reads again and assigns one entry to each CDR3 protein, with no DNA. The sample features about 40,000 distinct CDR3 sequences, with about 10% in its top ten. Input material: memory CD8+ T cells from blood. The source is a human donor in good health. Some clones in this sample may be carry-over from other donors' samples.

The chain links TRBV20-1 to TRBJ1-1; TCRdb's D gene call, TRBD1, goes unchecked for lack of DNA. The CDR3 has 14 residues. The V gene's germline CDR1 is DFQATT and CDR2 SNEGSKA (reference sequence). The CDR3 here is CSARQQGFDTEAFF.

The rearrangement joins TRBV6-9 to TRBJ1-5. The CDR3 length is 13 residues. Per the germline V gene, CDR1 is MNHGY and CDR2 is SVAAGI. CDR3 sequence: CASSYLAGQPQHF.

This chain uses TRBV5-1 with TRBJ2-3; the D call of TRBD2 rests on TCRdb alone, since no DNA is present to check it. Germline V lookup: CDR1 SGHRS, CDR2 YFSETQ. This CDR3 is built from 17 residues. CDR3 in amino acids: CASSYYGLAGDTDTQYF.

The chain carries TRBV23-1 and TRBJ1-2. TRBV23-1 is an open reading frame, and its role is uncertain. The CDR3 runs 14 residues. The CDR3 region is CASSQAGRIPGYTF.

V gene TRBV4-3 combines with J gene TRBJ1-5. The germline V gene encodes CDR1 LGHNA and CDR2 YSLEER. The CDR3 is 16 amino acids. This chain's CDR3 is CASSQDWRVIGQPQHF.

The genes are TRBV5-5 and TRBJ2-1; the D gene TCRdb calls, TRBD2, cannot be checked with no DNA. Germline V gene sequence: CDR1 SGHKS, CDR2 YYEKEE (reference sequence). The CDR3 is 14 amino acids. This chain's CDR3 is CASSLEGLNNEQFF. Filled out from reference TRBV5-5 and TRBJ2-1, the complete variable domain reads DAGVTQSPTHLIKTRGQQVTLRCSPISGHKSVSWYQQVLGQGPQFIFQYYEKEERGRGNFPDRFSARQFPNYSSELNVNALLLGDSALYLCASSLEGLNNEQFFGPGTRLTVL.

V and J are TRBV3-1 and TRBJ1-2. In germline, CDR1 is LGHDT, CDR2 YNNKEL (reference sequence). The CDR3 is made up of 14 amino acids. CDR3 amino acids: CASSQDRDSYGYTF.

This chain uses TRBV7-3 with TRBJ1-1. The CDR3 extends over 15 amino acids. CDR1 and CDR2 (germline): SGHTA, FQGTGA. The CDR3 sequence is CASSLNGQKNTEAFF.

The chain recombines TRBV3-1 with TRBJ1-1. Per germline, CDR1 LGHDT and CDR2 YNNKEL (reference sequence). The CDR3 runs to 13 residues. CDR3 protein: CASSQGRETEAFF.

V usage is TRBV29-1 and J usage is TRBJ2-5; TCRdb lists TRBD2, though no DNA is available to test this call. The CDR3 contains 17 residues. The germline V gene encodes CDR1 SQVTM and CDR2 ANQGSEA. The CDR3 sequence: CSVERVFSGRAEETQYF.

The rearrangement uses TRBV20-1 and TRBJ2-1; without DNA, the TCRdb call of TRBD1 cannot be checked. There are 15 residues in the CDR3. In germline, CDR1 is DFQATT, CDR2 SNEGSKA (reference sequence). The CDR3: CSASNPGSSYNEQFF.

This chain joins TRBV29-1 and TRBJ1-2; without DNA, the TCRdb call of TRBD1 cannot be checked. There are 14 residues in the CDR3. Germline CDR1 is SQVTM and CDR2 is ANQGSEA. CDR3 sequence: CSVEGGRVHYGYTF.

The V call is TRBV9, the J call TRBJ2-7. From germline, CDR1 is SGDLS and CDR2 YYNGEE. This CDR3 is 11 amino acids long. This CDR3 reads CASGSSYEQYF.

This chain uses TRBV11-2 with TRBJ2-6; absent DNA, TCRdb's TRBD1 call cannot be checked. The CDR3 has 16 amino acids. Germline assignment: CDR1 SGHAT and CDR2 FQNNGV. CDR3 sequence: CASSSPQGSGANVLTF.

The chain couples TRBV7-2 to TRBJ1-2. CDR3 length: 18 residues. Germline-derived CDR1 and CDR2 are SGHTA and FQGNSA. The CDR3 protein is CASSLTLGTAPWDYGYTF. Combining the CDR3 with reference TRBV7-2 and TRBJ1-2 gives the whole variable domain GAGVSQSPSNKVTEKGKDVELRCDPISGHTALYWYRQSLGQGLEFLIYFQGNSAPDKSGLPSDRFSAERTGGSVSTLTIQRTQQEDSAVYLCASSLTLGTAPWDYGYTFGSGTRLTVV.

The V and J genes are TRBV11-2 and TRBJ1-6; TCRdb outputs TRBD1, but without DNA this stays unchecked. This CDR3 region has 18 residues. Germline V lookup: CDR1 SGHAT, CDR2 FQNNGV. The CDR3 reads CASSLGRQGDSYNSPLHF.

This chain connects TRBV29-1 to TRBJ2-3; TCRdb proposes TRBD2, but this gene call is untestable without DNA. Germline V gene sequence: CDR1 SQVTM, CDR2 ANQGSEA. The CDR3 spans 15 residues. The CDR3 protein is CSVTLAGGPTDTQYF.

The chain has TRBV21-1 and TRBJ1-1. TRBV21-1 is recorded as a pseudogene. There are 14 residues in the CDR3. The CDR3: CASSNGDPLGEAFF.

CDR3 in amino acids: CSARFTGDTGELFF. V gene TRBV20-1 combines with J gene TRBJ2-2; the TCRdb call, TRBD1, lacks DNA for checking. Germline V CDR1 and CDR2: DFQATT, SNEGSKA (reference sequence). The CDR3 contains 14 residues.

V is TRBV7-9 and J is TRBJ2-5; the D gene TCRdb calls, TRBD1, cannot be checked with no DNA. CDR3 length: 15 residues. The germline V gene has CDR1 SEHNR and CDR2 FQNEAQ (reference sequence). The CDR3 here is CASSWPQGRQETQYF.

V and J are TRBV12-3 or TRBV12-4 and TRBJ2-5; TCRdb returns TRBD1, unconfirmable since there is no DNA. CDR3 length: 17 residues. CDR3 loop: CASSPTPPQGPVEAQYF.